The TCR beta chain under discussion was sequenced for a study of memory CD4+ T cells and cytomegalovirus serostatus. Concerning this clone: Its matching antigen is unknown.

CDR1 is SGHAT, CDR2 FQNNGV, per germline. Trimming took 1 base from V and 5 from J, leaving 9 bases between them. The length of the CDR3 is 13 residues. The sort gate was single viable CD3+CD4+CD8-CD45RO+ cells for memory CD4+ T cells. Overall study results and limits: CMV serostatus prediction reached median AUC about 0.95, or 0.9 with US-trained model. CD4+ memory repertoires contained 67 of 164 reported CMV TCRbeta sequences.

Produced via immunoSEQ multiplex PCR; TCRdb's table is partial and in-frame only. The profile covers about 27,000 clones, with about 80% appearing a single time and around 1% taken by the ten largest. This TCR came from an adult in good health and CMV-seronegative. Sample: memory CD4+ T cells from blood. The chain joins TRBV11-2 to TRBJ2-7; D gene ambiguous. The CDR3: CASSLGVINEQYF. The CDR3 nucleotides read TGTGCCAGCAGCTTAGGGGTTATAAACGAGCAGTACTTC.